This entry is about one T cell receptor (beta chain). Its antigen is unknown. A multiplex PCR was run with 60 Vbeta primers and 13 Jbeta primers. Here immunoSEQ multiplex PCR was the method, and the copy in TCRdb shows in-frame clones only, minus some. The specimen's table records 150,000 or so clones. This sample is part of a study of cytomegalovirus exposure and HLA in healthy donors. Germline CDR1 reads MNHEY; CDR2 reads SVGAGI. Germline trimming cut 2 bases from V and 11 bases from J; bases unmatched to any gene: 4. The CDR3 is 13 amino acids. Study-wide results and caveats: In vitro experiments confirmed that a few CMV-associated chains were specific for CMV antigens.

This TCR was recovered from a man under 40 in good health and CMV-seronegative. The specimen was PBMCs. The chain uses TRBV6-5 and TRBJ1-1, with 11 bases identical to TRBD1. The DNA of the CDR3 is TGTGCCAGCAGTTACACCCGGGACAGGGGGGCTTTCTTT. Protein: CASSYTRDRGAFF.